This T cell receptor beta chain originates from a study of identical twins. TCRdb re-derived calls from the 5' RACE reads in MiXCR, one entry per CDR3 protein. Of about 240,000 distinct CDR3 sequences in the sample, 6% to 8% were seen once. The CDR3 sequence is 14 residues long. The germline gives CDR1 DFQATT, CDR2 SNEGSKA (reference sequence). V gave up 7 bases and J gave up 7 bases; unmatched junction bases: 7. The sample was also linked to a second study, of yellow fever vaccine responses in identical twins.

The sample consisted of CD8+ T cells sorted from blood. This rearrangement joins TRBV20-1 to TRBJ1-6, with 10 nucleotides matching TRBD1. The TCR originated in a woman aged 18-29 years in good health. The CDR3 nucleotides are TGCAGTGGGGGGACAGGGGCCGAAAATTCACCCCTCCACTTT. This sequence encodes CSGGTGAENSPLHF.